These 31 T cell receptor beta chains share one sample of origin, sequenced in a study of T cells after yellow fever vaccination. TCRdb reprocessed the 5' RACE reads via MiXCR and lists one record per CDR3 protein. The sample lists approximately 300,000 distinct CDR3 sequences; roughly 13% were seen once. Sequenced here: CD4+ T cells sorted from PBMCs, sampled 45 days after the yellow fever booster vaccination. The receptors were sampled from a man aged 25-45 years who received the YFV17D yellow fever vaccine.

This sequence joins TRBV7-2 and TRBJ2-5; 7 bases match TRBD2. Germline V gene lookup returns CDR1 SGHTA and CDR2 FQGNSA. The length of the CDR3 is 14 residues. The ends lost 5 bases at V and 5 bases at J; junction bases unmatched: 8. DNA for the CDR3: TGTGCCAGCAGCGAGACGGGGGGTGGGGAGACCCAGTACTTC. Translating gives CASSETGGGETQYF.

The gene calls are TRBV20-1 and TRBJ1-5; a weak D match, TRBD1 (6 bases). There are 14 residues in the CDR3. Germline lookup yields CDR1 DFQATT and CDR2 SNEGSKA (reference sequence). V lost 5 bases to trimming and J lost 2 bases, with 13 bases between them. The CDR3 loop is CSAGTGGGNQPQHF. The CDR3 nucleotides are TGCAGTGCTGGGACCGGGGGCGGCAATCAGCCCCAGCATTTT.

The V call is TRBV3-1, the J call TRBJ1-1; D perhaps matches TRBD1 (5 bases). CDR1 and CDR2 (germline): LGHDT, YNNKEL (reference sequence). V lost 4 bases and J 5 bases, leaving 14 bases between the germline ends. The CDR3 covers 14 residues. The DNA for the CDR3 is TGTGCCAGCAGCCCCACCTGGGGCGGTACTGAAGCTTTCTTT. Translated, it gives CASSPTWGGTEAFF.

V usage is TRBV5-1 and J usage is TRBJ2-1; 10 bases map to TRBD2. J gave up 8 bases and V 4 bases, and 6 bases lay outside the gene matches. CDR1 SGHRS and CDR2 YFSETQ come from the germline V gene. This CDR3 spans 14 amino acids. CDR3 coding DNA: TGCGCCAGCAGCATCGGGACTAGCGCAGATGAGCAGTTCTTC. It yields the protein CASSIGTSADEQFF. Full variable domain (missing parts from reference TRBV5-1 and TRBJ2-1): KAGVTQTPRYLIKTRGQQVTLSCSPISGHRSVSWYQQTPGQGLQFLFEYFSETQRNKGNFPGRFSGRQFSNSRSEMNVSTLELGDSALYLCASSIGTSADEQFFGPGTRLTVL.

This clonotype has at least ten counts. The chain uses TRBV29-1 and TRBJ1-2; 8 positions agree with TRBD1. V lost 7 bases to trimming and J lost 6 bases; unmatched junction nucleotides: 7. Looked up from germline, CDR1 is SQVTM and CDR2 is ANQGSEA. The CDR3 covers 12 residues. CDR3 protein: CSDSQGAHGYTF. The CDR3 DNA follows: TGCAGCGATTCCCAGGGGGCTCATGGCTACACCTTC.

This clonotype was seen ten or more times. The chain employs TRBV10-2 and TRBJ2-1; D not certain. This CDR3 spans 11 amino acids. Germline CDR1 WSHSY, CDR2 SAAADI. Between the trimmed V and J ends, which lost 6 bases and 10 bases, there was a span of 10 bases. CDR3 protein: CASSPVREQFF. CDR3 DNA sequence: TGCGCCAGCAGCCCCGTTCGAGAGCAGTTCTTC.

This clonotype has only a few counts. This chain joins TRBV28 and TRBJ1-2; D is unresolved. The CDR3 has 13 residues. Germline V CDR1 and CDR2: MDHEN, SYDVKM. Trimming took 6 bases from V and 4 from J, leaving 12 bases between them. DNA for the CDR3: TGTGCCAGCAGACCTCCCCCCTCCTATGGCTACACCTTC. This sequence encodes CASRPPPSYGYTF.

In its sample, this clonotype was seen a few times. This sequence joins TRBV15 and TRBJ2-5; D perhaps matches TRBD1 (5 bases). Trimming removed 1 base from V and 5 bases from J, with 8 bases in between. CDR1 LNHNV and CDR2 YYDKDF come from the germline V gene (reference sequence). This CDR3 spans 13 amino acids. The CDR3 sequence is CATSRAPGETQYF. CDR3 nucleotides: TGTGCCACCAGCAGAGCACCAGGGGAGACCCAGTACTTC.

A few counts support this clonotype. The CDR3 DNA is TGTGCCAGCAGCTTATATAATTTACCGTGGGAGACCCAGTACTTC. This gives the protein CASSLYNLPWETQYF. The chain uses TRBV11-2 and TRBJ2-5; D uncertain. V dropped 2 bases and J dropped 5 bases, with 15 bases sitting between them. Germline-derived CDR1 and CDR2 are SGHAT and FQNNGV. This CDR3 contains 15 residues.

This clonotype was counted only a few times. The chain is built from TRBV5-6 and TRBJ2-7; TRBD2 matches 7 bases. The CDR3 has 16 amino acids. Trimming removed 5 bases from V and 6 bases from J; junction bases left unmatched: 17. Germline assignment: CDR1 SGHDT and CDR2 YYEEEE. The CDR3 nucleotides are TGTGCCAGCAGTACGGACGGACTCCAGCGGGACGCCGAGCAGTACTTC. This codes for CASSTDGLQRDAEQYF. Complete variable domain (other parts from reference TRBV5-6 and TRBJ2-7): DAGVTQSPTHLIKTRGQQVTLRCSPKSGHDTVSWYQQALGQGPQFIFQYYEEEERQRGNFPDRFSGHQFPNYSSELNVNALLLGDSALYLCASSTDGLQRDAEQYFGPGTRLTVT.

V gene TRBV7-2 combines with J gene TRBJ2-1; 9 bases map to TRBD2. V trimming: 3 bases; J trimming: 7 bases; junction bases outside the gene matches: 7. The germline V gene has CDR1 SGHTA and CDR2 FQGNSA. This CDR3 has 15 residues. This CDR3 reads CASSLKLAGKNEQFF. CDR3 nucleotides: TGTGCCAGCAGCTTGAAGCTAGCGGGGAAGAATGAGCAGTTCTTC.

The rearrangement joins TRBV6-1 to TRBJ1-5, with D uncertain. Trimming removed 8 bases from V and 2 bases from J, with 7 bases in between. Looked up from germline, CDR1 is MNHNS and CDR2 is SASEGT. CDR3 length: 12 amino acids. The CDR3 here is CASGRGNQPQHF. The DNA of the CDR3 is TGTGCCAGCGGCAGAGGCAATCAGCCCCAGCATTTT.

The CDR3 reads CSAPTGGETQYF. In DNA, the CDR3 is TGCAGTGCGCCGACAGGGGGGGAGACCCAGTACTTC. V and J are TRBV20-1 and TRBJ2-5, with 9 bases that match TRBD1. The CDR3 contains 12 residues. After removal of 6 bases from V and 5 bases from J, the junction contained 4 bases not matched to a gene. The V gene's germline CDR1 is DFQATT and CDR2 SNEGSKA (reference sequence).

Only a few counts were recorded for this clonotype. The rearrangement uses TRBV29-1 and TRBJ2-3; D remains unclear. Germline-derived CDR1 and CDR2 are SQVTM and ANQGSEA. With 7 bases removed from V and 2 bases from J, the gap between germline ends came to 10 bases. This CDR3 has 12 residues. The CDR3 bases are TGCAGCGCTCCAGACACCACAGATACGCAGTATTTT. Its translation is CSAPDTTDTQYF.

This clonotype has at least ten counts. CDR3: CSASRGDEQYF. CDR3 sequence (DNA): TGCAGTGCTAGTAGGGGCGACGAGCAGTACTTC. This chain connects TRBV20-1 to TRBJ2-7; maybe TRBD1 (5 bases). In germline, CDR1 is DFQATT, CDR2 SNEGSKA (reference sequence). The CDR3 totals 11 residues. Trimming stripped 3 bases from V and 5 bases from J, with 8 bases between.

This clonotype was counted only a few times. The rearrangement joins TRBV6-1 to TRBJ1-5; D might be TRBD1 (5 bases). Germline values: CDR1 MNHNS, CDR2 SASEGT. This CDR3 spans 13 amino acids. V was trimmed by 11 bases and J by 4 bases, leaving 15 bases between them. CDR3 loop: CASRRDGNQPQHF. The CDR3 DNA reads TGTGCCTCGCGTAGGGACGGTAATCAGCCCCAGCATTTT.

Many counts were recorded for this clonotype. The V gene is TRBV7-2, the J gene TRBJ2-7; 7 bases match TRBD2. V shed 1 base, J shed 6 bases, and the junction held 6 bases outside the gene matches. Per the germline V gene, CDR1 is SGHTA and CDR2 is FQGNSA. The CDR3 loop spans 14 amino acids. This CDR3 is CASSLELAQAEQYF. CDR3 DNA: TGTGCCAGCAGCTTAGAACTAGCGCAGGCCGAGCAGTACTTC.

This clonotype was seen more than once but under ten times. The chain combines TRBV5-8 with TRBJ2-1; TRBD2 agrees at 13 bases. Germline CDR1 SGHTS, CDR2 YDEGEE. J gave up 6 bases and V 5 bases, and 8 bases lay outside the gene matches. The CDR3 is 16 amino acids. CDR3 nucleotide sequence: TGTGCCAGCAGTTCCCGGACTAGCGGGGGCAGCAATGAGCAGTTCTTC. It is translated as CASSSRTSGGSNEQFF.

V and J are TRBV7-2 and TRBJ2-1; the match to TRBD1 covers 8 bases. Germline CDR1 is SGHTA and CDR2 is FQGNSA. V lost 3 bases and J lost 3; bases outside the gene matches: 4. This CDR3 contains 15 residues. The CDR3 region is CASSFGQGNYNEQFF. CDR3 sequence (DNA): TGTGCCAGCAGCTTCGGACAGGGAAACTACAATGAGCAGTTCTTC. Supplemented by reference TRBV7-2 and TRBJ2-1, the full variable domain reads GAGVSQSPSNKVTEKGKDVELRCDPISGHTALYWYRQSLGQGLEFLIYFQGNSAPDKSGLPSDRFSAERTGGSVSTLTIQRTQQEDSAVYLCASSFGQGNYNEQFFGPGTRLTVL.

This clonotype was seen a few times. The chain is built from TRBV20-1 and TRBJ1-6; maybe TRBD1 (6 bases). V lost 3 bases and J 8 bases, leaving 8 bases between the germline ends. This CDR3 is built from 12 residues. CDR1 is DFQATT, CDR2 SNEGSKA, per germline (reference sequence). Written as DNA, the CDR3 is TGCAGTGCTAGGGCAGGGGATTCACCCCTCCACTTT. Protein: CSARAGDSPLHF.

This clonotype was seen a few times. The chain links TRBV5-1 to TRBJ1-4, with 9 bases aligning to TRBD1. The CDR3 has 15 amino acids. After removal of 4 bases from V and 5 bases from J, the junction contained 6 bases not matched to a gene. Per germline, CDR1 SGHRS and CDR2 YFSETQ. The CDR3 sequence: CASSRTGDTNEKLFF. Written as DNA, the CDR3 is TGCGCCAGCAGCAGGACAGGGGATACCAATGAAAAACTGTTTTTT.

The table lists this clonotype with a few counts. The V gene is TRBV5-1, the J gene TRBJ1-4; D call uncertain. This CDR3 region has 14 residues. Germline values: CDR1 SGHRS, CDR2 YFSETQ. V lost 4 bases, J lost 5 bases, and 12 bases lay in between. CDR3 amino acids: CASSPGWRNEKLFF. The DNA of the CDR3 is TGCGCCAGCAGCCCAGGTTGGAGAAATGAAAAACTGTTTTTT.

V and J are TRBV7-2 and TRBJ2-7; no reliable D call. Trimming left V 8 bases short and J 0 bases short, with 14 bases between. The CDR3 has 14 amino acids. Germline-derived CDR1 and CDR2 are SGHTA and FQGNSA. In DNA, the CDR3 is TGTGCCAGCGGCCCCCCCCAGCGCTCCTACGAGCAGTACTTC. Amino acids: CASGPPQRSYEQYF.

This clonotype was seen a few times. This rearrangement joins TRBV21-1 to TRBJ2-1. TRBV21-1 is listed as a pseudogene. The CDR3 length is 15 residues. The CDR3 nucleotides read TGTGCCAGCCCTCAAGGTAATCGATTACCGAATGAGCAGTTCTTC. Protein sequence: CASPQGNRLPNEQFF.

This sequence joins TRBV5-1 and TRBJ2-1; 7 bases align to TRBD1. Germline V lookup: CDR1 SGHRS, CDR2 YFSETQ. The V and J ends lost 2 bases and 6 bases, in that order; junction bases with no gene match: 8. The CDR3 totals 15 residues. Here the CDR3 DNA reads TGCGCCAGCAGCTTTAAACAGGGGCTTACCAATGAGCAGTTCTTC. It codes for CASSFKQGLTNEQFF.

This clonotype has a handful of counts. This chain uses TRBV11-2 with TRBJ2-7; 7 bases agree with TRBD1. V gave up 2 bases and J gave up 2 bases; unmatched junction bases: 9. The CDR3 totals 16 residues. The V gene's germline CDR1 is SGHAT and CDR2 FQNNGV. This CDR3 reads CASSLNPGQPTYEQYF. CDR3 bases: TGTGCCAGCAGCTTAAACCCGGGACAGCCTACCTACGAGCAGTACTTC. Based on the CDR3 plus reference TRBV11-2 and TRBJ2-7, the full variable domain is EAGVAQSPRYKIIEKRQSVAFWCNPISGHATLYWYQQILGQGPKLLIQFQNNGVVDDSQLPKDRFSAERLKGVDSTLKIQPAKLEDSAVYLCASSLNPGQPTYEQYFGPGTRLTVT.

The sample holds a few counts of this clonotype. The V and J genes are TRBV27 and TRBJ2-7, with TRBD1 matching over 7 bases. The CDR3 runs 13 residues. Looked up from germline, CDR1 is MNHEY and CDR2 is SMNVEV (reference sequence). This CDR3 is CATRWAGGYEQYF. In nucleotides, the CDR3 is TGTGCAACCAGGTGGGCAGGGGGCTACGAGCAGTACTTC.

This clonotype was counted only a few times. The rearrangement links TRBV20-1 to TRBJ2-1; the D is unclear. V was pared by 0 bases and J by 6 bases, with 9 bases between. There are 13 residues in the CDR3. The V gene's germline CDR1 is DFQATT and CDR2 SNEGSKA (reference sequence). CDR3 residues: CSARDPRGNEQFF. The CDR3 nucleotides read TGCAGTGCTAGAGATCCCAGAGGCAATGAGCAGTTCTTC.

This rearrangement joins TRBV24-1 to TRBJ2-1, with 8 bases aligning to TRBD2. Germline V CDR1 and CDR2: KGHDR, SFDVKD. Trimming cost V 6 bases and J 6 bases; bases outside gene matches: 6. The CDR3 consists of 14 residues. In DNA form, the CDR3 reads TGTGCCACCAGTAGCGGGAGAGTTACCAATGAGCAGTTCTTC. This sequence encodes CATSSGRVTNEQFF.

This clonotype came up a few times. V usage is TRBV20-1 and J usage is TRBJ1-2, with a tentative D call TRBD1 (5 bases). Between the trimmed V and J ends, which lost 5 bases and 0 bases, there was a span of 13 bases. Germline assignment: CDR1 DFQATT and CDR2 SNEGSKA (reference sequence). CDR3 size: 14 residues. CDR3 in amino acids: CSARSGETNYGYTF. The CDR3 DNA reads TGCAGTGCTCGTTCGGGGGAGACTAACTATGGCTACACCTTC.

This clonotype has a handful of counts. V and J are TRBV6-5 and TRBJ1-2; D call uncertain. Germline V gene sequence: CDR1 MNHEY, CDR2 SVGAGI. The CDR3 covers 15 residues. Trimming took off 0 bases at V and 7 bases at J, with 15 bases between the two ends. The CDR3 reads CASSYSGSQSRGYTF. CDR3 bases: TGTGCCAGCAGTTACTCTGGATCTCAATCCCGTGGCTACACCTTC.